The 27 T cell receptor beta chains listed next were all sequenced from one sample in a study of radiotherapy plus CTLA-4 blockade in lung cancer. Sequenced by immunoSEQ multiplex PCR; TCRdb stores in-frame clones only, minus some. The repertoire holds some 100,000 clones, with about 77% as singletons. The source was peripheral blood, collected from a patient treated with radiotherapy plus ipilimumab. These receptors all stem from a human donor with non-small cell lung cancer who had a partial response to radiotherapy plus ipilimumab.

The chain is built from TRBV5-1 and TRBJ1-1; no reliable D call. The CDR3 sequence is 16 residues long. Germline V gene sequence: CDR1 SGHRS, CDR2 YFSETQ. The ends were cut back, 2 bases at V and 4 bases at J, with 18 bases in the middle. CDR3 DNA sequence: TGCGCCAGCAGCTTACGGAACGGACCCGGAGGCACTGAAGCTTTCTTT. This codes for CASSLRNGPGGTEAFF.

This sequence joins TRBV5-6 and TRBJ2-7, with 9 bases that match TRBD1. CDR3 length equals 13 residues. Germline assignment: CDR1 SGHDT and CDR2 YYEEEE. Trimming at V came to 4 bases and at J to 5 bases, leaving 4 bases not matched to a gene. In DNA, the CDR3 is TGTGCCAGCAGCCCTACAGGGGGCCACGAGCAGTACGTC. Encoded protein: CASSPTGGHEQYV.

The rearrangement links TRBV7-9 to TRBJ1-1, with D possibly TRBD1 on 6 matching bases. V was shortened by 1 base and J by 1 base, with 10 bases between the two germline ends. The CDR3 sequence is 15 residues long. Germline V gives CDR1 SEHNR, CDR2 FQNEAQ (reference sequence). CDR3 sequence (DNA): TGTGCCAGCAGCTTAGACAGGACAGCGAACACTGAAGCTTTCTTT. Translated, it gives CASSLDRTANTEAFF.

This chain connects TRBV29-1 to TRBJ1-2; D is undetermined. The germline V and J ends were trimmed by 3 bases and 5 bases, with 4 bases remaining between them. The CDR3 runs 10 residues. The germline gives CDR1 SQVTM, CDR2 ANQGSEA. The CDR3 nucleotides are TGCAGCGTTGAGGCTTATGGCTACACCTTC. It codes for CSVEAYGYTF.

Here the CDR3 reads CASSLSRGNSTDTQYF. CDR3 coding DNA: TGTGCCAGCTCCCTTTCGAGGGGGAACTCCACAGATACGCAGTATTTT. The rearrangement uses TRBV18 and TRBJ2-3, with a possible D match to TRBD1 (6 bases). Germline CDR1 is KGHSH and CDR2 is LQKENI. The CDR3 is 16 amino acids. V lost 6 bases to trimming and J lost 2 bases, with 18 bases between them.

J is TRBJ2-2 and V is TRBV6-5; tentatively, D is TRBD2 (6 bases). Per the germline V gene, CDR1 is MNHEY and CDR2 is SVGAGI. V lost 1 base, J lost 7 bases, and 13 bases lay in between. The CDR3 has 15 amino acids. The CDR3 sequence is CASSYWSSEVGELFF. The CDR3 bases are TGTGCCAGCAGTTACTGGTCTAGCGAGGTCGGGGAGCTGTTTTTT.

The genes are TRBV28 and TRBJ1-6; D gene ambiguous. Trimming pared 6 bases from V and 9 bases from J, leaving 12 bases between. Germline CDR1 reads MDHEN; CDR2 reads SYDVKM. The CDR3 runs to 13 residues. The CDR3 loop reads CASSPEYRSPLHF. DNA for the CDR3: TGTGCCAGCAGCCCTGAGTATCGTTCACCCCTCCACTTT.

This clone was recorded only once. The DNA of the CDR3 is TGTGCCAGCAGTTACAGGGGGCATAACTATGGCTACACCTTC. This codes for CASSYRGHNYGYTF. The chain recombines TRBV28 with TRBJ1-2; 9 bases are a match to TRBD1. Germline V gives CDR1 MDHEN, CDR2 SYDVKM. The CDR3 extends over 14 amino acids. Trimming at V came to 4 bases and at J to 1 base, leaving 1 base not matched to a gene.

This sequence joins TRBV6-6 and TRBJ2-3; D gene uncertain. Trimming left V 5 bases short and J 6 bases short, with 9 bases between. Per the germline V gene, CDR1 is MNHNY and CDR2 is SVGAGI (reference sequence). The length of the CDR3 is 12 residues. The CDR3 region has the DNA TGTGCCAGCAGTCCTCTCGGGGATACGCAGTATTTT. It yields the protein CASSPLGDTQYF.

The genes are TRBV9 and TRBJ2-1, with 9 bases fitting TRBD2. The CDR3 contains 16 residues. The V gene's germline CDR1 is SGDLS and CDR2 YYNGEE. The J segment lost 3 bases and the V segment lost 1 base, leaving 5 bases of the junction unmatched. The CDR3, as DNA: TGTGCCAGCAGCGTACATCTAGCGGGGAACTACAATGAGCAGTTCTTC. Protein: CASSVHLAGNYNEQFF.

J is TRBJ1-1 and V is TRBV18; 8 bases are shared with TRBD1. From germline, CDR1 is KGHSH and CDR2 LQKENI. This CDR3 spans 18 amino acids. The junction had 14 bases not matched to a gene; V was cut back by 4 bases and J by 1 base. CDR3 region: CASSRNPGGSRKNTEAFF. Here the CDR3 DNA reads TGTGCCAGCTCACGGAATCCAGGGGGCAGCAGGAAGAACACTGAAGCTTTCTTT.

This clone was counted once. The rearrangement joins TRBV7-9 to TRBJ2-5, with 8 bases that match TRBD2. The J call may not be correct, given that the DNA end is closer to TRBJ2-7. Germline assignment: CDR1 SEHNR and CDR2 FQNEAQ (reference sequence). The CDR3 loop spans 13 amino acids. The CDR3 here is CASNRGGPYEQYF. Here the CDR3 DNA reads TGTGCCAGCAACCGGGGGGGTCCCTACGAGCAGTACTTC.

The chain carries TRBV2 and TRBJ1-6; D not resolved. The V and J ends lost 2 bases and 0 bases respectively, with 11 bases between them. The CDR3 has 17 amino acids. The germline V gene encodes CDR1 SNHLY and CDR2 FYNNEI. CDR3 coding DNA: TGTGCCAGCAGTGAATTAGCACATAGCTCCTATAATTCACCCCTCCACTTT. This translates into CASSELAHSSYNSPLHF.

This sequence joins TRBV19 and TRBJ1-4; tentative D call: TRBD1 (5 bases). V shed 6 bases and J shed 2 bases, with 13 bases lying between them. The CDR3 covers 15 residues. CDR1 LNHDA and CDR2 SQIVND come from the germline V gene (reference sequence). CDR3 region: CASRDQGRTNEKLFF. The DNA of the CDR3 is TGTGCCAGTAGAGATCAGGGTAGGACTAATGAAAAACTGTTTTTT.

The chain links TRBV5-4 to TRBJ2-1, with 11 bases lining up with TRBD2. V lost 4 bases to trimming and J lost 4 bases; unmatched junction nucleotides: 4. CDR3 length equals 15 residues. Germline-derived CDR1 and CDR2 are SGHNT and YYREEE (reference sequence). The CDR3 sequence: CASSTRTSGYNEQFF. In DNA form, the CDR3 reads TGTGCCAGCAGCACCCGGACTAGCGGGTACAATGAGCAGTTCTTC. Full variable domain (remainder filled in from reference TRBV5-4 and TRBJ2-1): ETGVTQSPTHLIKTRGQQVTLRCSSQSGHNTVSWYQQALGQGPQFIFQYYREEENGRGNFPPRFSGLQFPNYSSELNVNALELDDSALYLCASSTRTSGYNEQFFGPGTRLTVL.

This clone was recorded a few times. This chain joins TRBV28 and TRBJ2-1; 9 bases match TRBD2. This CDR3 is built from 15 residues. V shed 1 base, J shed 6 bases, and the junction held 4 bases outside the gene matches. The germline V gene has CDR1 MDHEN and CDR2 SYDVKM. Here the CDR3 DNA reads TGTGCCAGCAGTTTATCCGGGACTAGCTCCAATGAGCAGTTCTTC. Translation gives CASSLSGTSSNEQFF.

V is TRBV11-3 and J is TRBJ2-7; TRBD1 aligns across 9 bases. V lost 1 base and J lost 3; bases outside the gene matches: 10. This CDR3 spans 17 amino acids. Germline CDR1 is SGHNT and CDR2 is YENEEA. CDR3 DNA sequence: TGTGCCAGCAGCTTAGGTTTATCGGGGACAGGGATCTACGAGCAGTACTTC. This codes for CASSLGLSGTGIYEQYF.

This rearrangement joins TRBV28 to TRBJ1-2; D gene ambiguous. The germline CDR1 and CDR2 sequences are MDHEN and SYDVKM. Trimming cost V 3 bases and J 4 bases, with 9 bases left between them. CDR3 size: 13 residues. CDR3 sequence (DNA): TGTGCCAGCAGTTTCGGGGAAGTCTATGGCTACACCTTC. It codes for CASSFGEVYGYTF.

CDR3 bases: TGTGCCAGCAGCTTATTTGGCGGGTGGAAGGACGGGGAGCTGTTTTTT. This gives the protein CASSLFGGWKDGELFF. This sequence joins TRBV13 and TRBJ2-2, with D maybe TRBD2 (5 bases). Between the trimmed V and J ends, which lost 2 bases and 7 bases, there was a span of 17 bases. CDR1 and CDR2 (germline): PRHDT, FYEKMQ (reference sequence). There are 16 residues in the CDR3.

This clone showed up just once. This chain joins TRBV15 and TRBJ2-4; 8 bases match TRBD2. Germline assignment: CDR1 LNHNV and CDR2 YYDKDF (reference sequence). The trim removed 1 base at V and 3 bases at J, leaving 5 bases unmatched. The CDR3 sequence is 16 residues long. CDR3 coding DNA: TGTGCCACCAGCAGAGCAGCCGGGACTAGCAAAAACATTCAGTACTTC. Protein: CATSRAAGTSKNIQYF.

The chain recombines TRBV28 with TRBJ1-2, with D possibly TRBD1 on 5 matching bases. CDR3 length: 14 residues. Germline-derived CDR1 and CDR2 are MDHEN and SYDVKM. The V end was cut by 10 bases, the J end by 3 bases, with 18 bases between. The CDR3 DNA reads TGTGCCATCTTGCCGGCAGGGCAAGACTATGGCTACACCTTC. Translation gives CAILPAGQDYGYTF.

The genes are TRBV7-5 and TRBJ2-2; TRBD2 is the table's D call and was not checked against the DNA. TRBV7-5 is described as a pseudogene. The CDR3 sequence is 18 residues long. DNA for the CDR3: TGTGCCAGAAGCCAAGAGTTTGGTGACTGGCACGCCACCGGGGAGCTGTTTTTT. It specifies CARSQEFGDWHATGELFF.

CDR3 in DNA: TGTGCCAGCAGTTTAGGGGACAGAAGTAATGAAAAACTGTTTTTT. Encoded protein: CASSLGDRSNEKLFF. The chain combines TRBV28 with TRBJ1-4; 7 bases line up with TRBD1. This CDR3 region has 15 residues. Trimming removed 2 bases from V and 4 bases from J; junction bases left unmatched: 4. CDR1 is MDHEN, CDR2 SYDVKM, per germline.

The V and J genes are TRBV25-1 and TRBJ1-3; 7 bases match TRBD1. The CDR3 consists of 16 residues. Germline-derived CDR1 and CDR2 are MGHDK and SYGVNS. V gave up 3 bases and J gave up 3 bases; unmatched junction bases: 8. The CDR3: CASSDVGGLSGNTIYF. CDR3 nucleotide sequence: TGTGCCAGCAGTGATGTAGGGGGCTTGAGTGGAAACACCATATATTTT. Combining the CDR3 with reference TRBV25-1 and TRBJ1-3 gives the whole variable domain EADIYQTPRYLVIGTGKKITLECSQTMGHDKMYWYQQDPGMELHLIHYSYGVNSTEKGDLSSESTVSRIRTEHFPLTLESARPSHTSQYLCASSDVGGLSGNTIYFGEGSWLTVV.

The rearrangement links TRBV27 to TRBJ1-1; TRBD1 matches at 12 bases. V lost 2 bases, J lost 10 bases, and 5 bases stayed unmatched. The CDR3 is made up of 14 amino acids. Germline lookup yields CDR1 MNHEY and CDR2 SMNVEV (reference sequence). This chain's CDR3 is CASSLVGTGGRAFF. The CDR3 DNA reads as TGTGCCAGCAGTTTAGTTGGGACAGGGGGCCGAGCTTTCTTT.

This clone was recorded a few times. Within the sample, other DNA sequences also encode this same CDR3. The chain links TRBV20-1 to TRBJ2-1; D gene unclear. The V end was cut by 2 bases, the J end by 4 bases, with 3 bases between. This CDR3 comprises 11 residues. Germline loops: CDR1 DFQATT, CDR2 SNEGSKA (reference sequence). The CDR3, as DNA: TGCAGTGCTAGAACTTACAATGAGCAGTTCTTC. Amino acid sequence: CSARTYNEQFF.

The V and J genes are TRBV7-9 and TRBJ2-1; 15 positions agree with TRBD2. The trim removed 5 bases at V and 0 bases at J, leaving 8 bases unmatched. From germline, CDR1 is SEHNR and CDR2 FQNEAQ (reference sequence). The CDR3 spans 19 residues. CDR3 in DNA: TGTGCCAGCAGCCCCGTAAGGACTAGCGGGAGGGGCTCCTACAATGAGCAGTTCTTC. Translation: CASSPVRTSGRGSYNEQFF.